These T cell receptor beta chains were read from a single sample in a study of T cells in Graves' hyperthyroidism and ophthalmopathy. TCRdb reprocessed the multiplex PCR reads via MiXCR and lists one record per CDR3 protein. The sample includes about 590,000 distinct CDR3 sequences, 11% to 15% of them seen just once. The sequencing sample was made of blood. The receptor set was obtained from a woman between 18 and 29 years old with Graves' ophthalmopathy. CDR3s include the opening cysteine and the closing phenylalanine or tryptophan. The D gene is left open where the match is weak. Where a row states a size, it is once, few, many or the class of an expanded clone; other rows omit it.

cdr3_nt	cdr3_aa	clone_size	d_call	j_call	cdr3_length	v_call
TGCAGCGTTGACGGGACCGGGGTCGACTCCTACGAGCAGTACTTC	CSVDGTGVDSYEQYF	many	-	TRBJ2-7	15	TRBV29-1
TGTGCCAGTAGTAGGAGGGCTGGTCTAGCGGGGACCAATGAGCAGTTCTTC	CASSRRAGLAGTNEQFF	once	TRBD2	TRBJ2-1	17	TRBV19
TGTGCCAGCACCACCGTCCTCCTCAGGGGGGACGGCTACACCTTC	CASTTVLLRGDGYTF	many	TRBD1	TRBJ1-2	15	TRBV28
TGTGCCAGTAGTATGTTGCAGGGGCATATGAACACTGAAGCTTTCTTT	CASSMLQGHMNTEAFF	-	-	TRBJ1-1	16	TRBV19
TGTGCCAGCAGTACCCCCTCCACAGGGGGTGAAGCTTTCTTT	CASSTPSTGGEAFF	many	TRBD1	TRBJ1-1	14	TRBV28
TGTGCCAGCAGACGGACAGCCCTTAGCGAAAAACTGTTTTTT	CASRRTALSEKLFF	-	-	TRBJ1-4	14	TRBV28
TGTGCCATCAGGGGGACAGGGGGTGGAAATGAGCAGTTCTTC	CAIRGTGGGNEQFF	once	TRBD1	TRBJ2-1	14	TRBV10-3
TGCGCCAGCAGCCAAGGCCACTTCTCCTACGAGCAGTACTTC	CASSQGHFSYEQYF	few	-	TRBJ2-7	14	TRBV4-3
TGCGCCAGCAGCTTGGCCACGTACGGGAGGGAAGAGACCCAGTACTTC	CASSLATYGREETQYF	-	TRBD2	TRBJ2-5	16	TRBV5-1
TGTGCCAGCAGCAGACTAGGAAACACAGATACGCAGTATTTT	CASSRLGNTDTQYF	-	-	TRBJ2-3	14	TRBV9
TGTGCCAGCAGCCCCCGCCGGACAGGGTACGAGACCCAGTACTTC	CASSPRRTGYETQYF	many	TRBD1	TRBJ2-5	15	TRBV7-9
TGTGCCAGCAGCATAACCAGGGATCAGCCCCAGCATTTT	CASSITRDQPQHF	many	-	TRBJ1-5	13	TRBV7-2
TGTGCCAGCAGTTCCCCAGGGGGCTCGGGTTCACCCCTCCACTTT	CASSSPGGSGSPLHF	many	TRBD1	TRBJ1-6	15	TRBV28
TGTGCCAGCAGCTTATTGGGCTTGGGGACCGAGCAGTACTTC	CASSLLGLGTEQYF	many	-	TRBJ2-7	14	TRBV7-2
TGCAGCGTCGCGGCGGGAGGGTCACAAGAGACCCAGTACTTC	CSVAAGGSQETQYF	many	TRBD2	TRBJ2-5	14	TRBV29-1
TGTGCCAGCAGGACCTTTTACAAGGCCGGTATACGATCACCCCTCCACTTT	CASRTFYKAGIRSPLHF	few	-	TRBJ1-6	17	TRBV27
TGCGCCAGCAGCCAAGTGATGGCGGGAGGGGGCTACAATGAGCAGTTCTTC	CASSQVMAGGGYNEQFF	-	TRBD2	TRBJ2-1	17	TRBV4-3
TGTGCCAGCAGTTCCCCCCCGGGCGGGAGCGGAAATGAGCAGTTCTTC	CASSSPPGGSGNEQFF	many	TRBD2	TRBJ2-1	16	TRBV12-3/TRBV12-4
TGTGCCAGCAGTTCTCCCCCACCAAGGAACGGGATTCCTCCCGGGGAGCTGTTTTTT	CASSSPPPRNGIPPGELFF	many	-	TRBJ2-2	19	TRBV27
TGTGCCTGGAGCTGGACGGTGGACTACGAGCAGTACTTC	CAWSWTVDYEQYF	many	-	TRBJ2-7	13	TRBV30
TGTGCCAGTAGACAACTAGAGACCCAGTACTTC	CASRQLETQYF	many	-	TRBJ2-5	11	TRBV2
TGTGCCAGCAGTGCCCTGTGGGGGGGCGATTGGAAGAACACTGAAGCTTTCTTT	CASSALWGGDWKNTEAFF	many	-	TRBJ1-1	18	TRBV6-1
TGTGCCAGCAGCCAAGATCTAGCGGGAGGGGCAGAGACCCAGTACTTC	CASSQDLAGGAETQYF	few	TRBD2	TRBJ2-5	16	TRBV3-1
TGTGCCAGCAGGCGGAGAGCGCTAACAGATACGCAGTATTTT	CASRRRALTDTQYF	many	-	TRBJ2-3	14	TRBV2
TGTGCCAGCGACAGACTAGCGGGATCCCCCTACAATGGGCAGTTCTTC	CASDRLAGSPYNGQFF	-	TRBD2	TRBJ2-1	16	TRBV6-2/TRBV6-3
TGTGCCACCAGTGAGTACACAGGGATTCGGGAGACCCAGTACTTC	CATSEYTGIRETQYF	many	-	TRBJ2-5	15	TRBV24-1